This T cell receptor (beta chain) was observed in a study of vaccination effects on CD4 cells after COVID-19. Study-wide results and caveats: Missing from the study were early post-infection timepoints, and its convalescent patients were few.

Upon completion of roughly ten days in culture, CD4+ T cells were isolated. Of the BNT162b2 and mRNA-1273 vaccines, participants received two doses of one or the other. This table comes from immunoSEQ multiplex PCR, and its TCRdb copy is limited to in-frame clones, with some not included. The sample carries just under 75,000 clones, nearly 75% recorded once. Comment on this clone: The antigen is unknown.

The CDR3 has 16 residues. The J segment lost 0 bases and the V segment lost 6 bases, leaving 4 bases of the junction unmatched. The germline V gene encodes CDR1 MNHEY and CDR2 SMNVEV (reference sequence). Specimen: CD4+ T cells from PBMCs cultured without peptide, collected after COVID-19 vaccination. The origin of this receptor is a human donor who received a COVID-19 vaccine. The chain recombines TRBV27 with TRBJ2-5, with TRBD2 identical over 13 bases. The CDR3 DNA follows: TGTGCCAGCAGGGCACTAGCGGGGGGGTACCAAGAGACCCAGTACTTC. Its translation: CASRALAGGYQETQYF.